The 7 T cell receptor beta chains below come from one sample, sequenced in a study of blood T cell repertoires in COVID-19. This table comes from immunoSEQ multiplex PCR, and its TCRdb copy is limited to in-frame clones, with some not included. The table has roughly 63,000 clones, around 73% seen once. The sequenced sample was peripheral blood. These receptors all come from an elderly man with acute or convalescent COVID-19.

The CDR3 bases are TGTGCCACCCAGGAGGGAGGAAAACTGTTTTTT. This sequence encodes CATQEGGKLFF. This chain connects TRBV6-5 to TRBJ1-4; D not certain. Trimming cost V 10 bases and J 10 bases, with 13 bases left between them. The CDR3 runs to 11 residues. Germline loops: CDR1 MNHEY, CDR2 SVGAGI.

CDR3 nucleotides: TGTGCCAGCAGCCCCCGACAGGGTAGGATTCAGTACTTC. This translates into CASSPRQGRIQYF. The V gene is TRBV13, the J gene TRBJ2-4; 7 positions match TRBD1. Germline-derived CDR1 and CDR2 are PRHDT and FYEKMQ (reference sequence). Germline trimming cut 5 bases from V and 10 bases from J; bases unmatched to any gene: 8. This CDR3 contains 13 residues.

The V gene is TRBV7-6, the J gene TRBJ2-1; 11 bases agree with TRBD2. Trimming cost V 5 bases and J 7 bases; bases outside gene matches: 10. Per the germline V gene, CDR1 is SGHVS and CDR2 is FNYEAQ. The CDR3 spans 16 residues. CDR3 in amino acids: CASSRLLAGGRNEQFF. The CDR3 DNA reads TGTGCCAGCAGCCGACTTCTAGCGGGAGGCCGGAATGAGCAGTTCTTC.

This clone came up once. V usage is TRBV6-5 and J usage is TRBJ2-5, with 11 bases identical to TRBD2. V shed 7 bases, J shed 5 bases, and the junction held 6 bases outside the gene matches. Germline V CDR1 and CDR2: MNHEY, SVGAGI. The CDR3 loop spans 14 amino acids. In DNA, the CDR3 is TGTGCCAGCAAGCGTAGCGGGGGGGGCGAGACCCAGTACTTC. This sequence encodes CASKRSGGGETQYF.

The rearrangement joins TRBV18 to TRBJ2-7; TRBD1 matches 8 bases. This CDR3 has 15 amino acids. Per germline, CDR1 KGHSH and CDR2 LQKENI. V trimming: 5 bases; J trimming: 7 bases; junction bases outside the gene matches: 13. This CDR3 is CASSDPGQAPREQYF. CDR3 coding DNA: TGTGCCAGCTCAGACCCGGGACAGGCCCCTAGGGAGCAGTACTTC.

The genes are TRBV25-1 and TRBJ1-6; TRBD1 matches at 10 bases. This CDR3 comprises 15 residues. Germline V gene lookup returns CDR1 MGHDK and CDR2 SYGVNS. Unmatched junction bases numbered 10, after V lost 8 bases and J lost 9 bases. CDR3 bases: TGTGCCAGCCTGGATGACAGGGGGCTAGGTTCACCCCTCCACTTT. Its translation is CASLDDRGLGSPLHF.

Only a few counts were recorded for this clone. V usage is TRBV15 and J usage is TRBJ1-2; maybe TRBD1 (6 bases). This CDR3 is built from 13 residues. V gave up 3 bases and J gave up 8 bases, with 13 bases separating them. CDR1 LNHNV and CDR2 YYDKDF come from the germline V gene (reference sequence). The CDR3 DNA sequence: TGTGCCACCAGCAGCCTAGGAACAGGGGGCTACACCTTC. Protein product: CATSSLGTGGYTF.